These 11 T cell receptor beta chains were sequenced from one sample in a study of blood T cell repertoires in COVID-19. Libraries were prepared by immunoSEQ multiplex PCR; TCRdb keeps only in-frame clonotypes and omits some of them. The sample consists of about 160,000 clones, roughly 90% of them appearing once. The sample consisted of peripheral blood. The receptors originated from a man aged 60 to 69 with active or convalescent COVID-19.

This sequence joins TRBV5-8 and TRBJ1-2; the match to TRBD1 covers 7 bases. V lost 4 bases, J lost 5 bases, and 11 bases stayed unmatched. Per the germline V gene, CDR1 is SGHTS and CDR2 is YDEGEE. The CDR3 runs 15 residues. The CDR3, as DNA: TGTGCCAGCAGCCCCCCGGGACAGATCTCTTATGGCTACACCTTC. The encoded protein is CASSPPGQISYGYTF.

The chain couples TRBV5-4 to TRBJ2-3; weak D call: TRBD2 (7 bases). CDR3 size: 16 residues. The V end lost 2 bases, the J end lost 0 bases, and 13 bases lay between the germline ends. Germline CDR1 reads SGHNT; CDR2 reads YYREEE (reference sequence). The CDR3 nucleotides read TGTGCCAGCAGCTTCGTCCGGGGGGCCAGCACAGATACGCAGTATTTT. This codes for CASSFVRGASTDTQYF.

The rearrangement joins TRBV2 to TRBJ1-2, with D perhaps TRBD1 (6 bases). Trimming cost V 4 bases and J 4 bases, with 10 bases left between them. There are 13 residues in the CDR3. Per germline, CDR1 SNHLY and CDR2 FYNNEI. The CDR3, as DNA: TGTGCCAGCAGTGCGAGCAGGGGCTATGGCTACACCTTC. It encodes CASSASRGYGYTF. The full variable domain, in which reference TRBV2 and TRBJ1-2 provide the parts outside the CDR3, is EPEVTQTPSHQVTQMGQEVILRCVPISNHLYFYWYRQILGQKVEFLVSFYNNEISEKSEIFDDQFSVERPDGSNFTLKIRSTKLEDSAMYFCASSASRGYGYTFGSGTRLTVV.

The chain couples TRBV6-5 to TRBJ1-1; 10 positions match TRBD1. In germline, CDR1 is MNHEY, CDR2 SVGAGI. V lost 5 bases, J lost 4 bases, and 7 bases stayed unmatched. CDR3 length: 15 residues. The CDR3 DNA follows: TGTGCCAGCAGTCCCGGGACAGGGGTTGTCACTGAAGCTTTCTTT. It encodes CASSPGTGVVTEAFF.

The chain employs TRBV24-1 and TRBJ2-1; a possible D gene is TRBD2 (7 bases). V lost 6 bases and J lost 6, with 17 bases in between. The CDR3 extends over 15 amino acids. Per the germline V gene, CDR1 is KGHDR and CDR2 is SFDVKD. CDR3: CATSSPSAGANEQFF. The CDR3 DNA reads as TGTGCCACCAGTTCTCCGAGTGCGGGGGCCAATGAGCAGTTCTTC.

The chain is built from TRBV27 and TRBJ1-5; a weak D match, TRBD1 (5 bases). The germline V and J ends were trimmed by 4 bases and 2 bases, with 12 bases remaining between them. Germline lookup yields CDR1 MNHEY and CDR2 SMNVEV (reference sequence). The CDR3 has 15 residues. The CDR3 loop reads CASSWSQGGNQPQHF. In DNA, the CDR3 is TGTGCCAGCAGTTGGAGTCAGGGCGGCAATCAGCCCCAGCATTTT.

The J gene is TRBJ1-2, the V gene TRBV19; no clear D gene. This CDR3 comprises 14 residues. Per the germline V gene, CDR1 is LNHDA and CDR2 is SQIVND (reference sequence). The V end was cut by 4 bases, the J end by 4 bases, with 13 bases between. CDR3 amino acids: CASSRGLAIYGYTF. DNA for the CDR3: TGTGCCAGTAGTAGAGGCCTTGCTATCTATGGCTACACCTTC. Based on the CDR3 plus reference TRBV19 and TRBJ1-2, the full variable domain is DGGITQSPKYLFRKEGQNVTLSCEQNLNHDAMYWYRQDPGQGLRLIYYSQIVNDFQKGDIAEGYSVSREKKESFPLTVTSAQKNPTAFYLCASSRGLAIYGYTFGSGTRLTVV.

This clone was picked up one time. The V and J genes are TRBV11-2 and TRBJ2-1, with D tentatively TRBD2 (5 bases). Trimming removed 8 bases from V and 0 bases from J, with 20 bases in between. CDR3 length: 17 amino acids. CDR1 SGHAT and CDR2 FQNNGV come from the germline V gene. CDR3 protein: CASVGSAYTSSYNEQFF. CDR3 DNA: TGTGCCAGCGTGGGTAGCGCCTACACTAGCTCCTACAATGAGCAGTTCTTC.

The V call is TRBV5-6, the J call TRBJ2-1, with D perhaps TRBD1 (6 bases). The CDR3 totals 13 residues. CDR1 is SGHDT and CDR2 is YYEEEE in the germline V gene. With 1 base removed from V and 8 bases from J, the gap between germline ends came to 10 bases. The CDR3 region is CASSLIEGDEQFF. In DNA, the CDR3 is TGTGCCAGCAGCTTGATCGAGGGGGATGAGCAGTTCTTC.

The chain carries TRBV6-1 and TRBJ2-7, with 7 bases fitting TRBD2. With V trimmed by 2 bases and J by 2 bases, 6 bases remained unmatched. The CDR3 extends over 15 amino acids. Germline lookup yields CDR1 MNHNS and CDR2 SASEGT. The CDR3 nucleotides read TGTGCCAGCAGTGAATTGCCGGGAGGCCCCTACGAGCAGTACTTC. Its protein product is CASSELPGGPYEQYF.

The V call is TRBV7-9, the J call TRBJ1-5; maybe TRBD1 (5 bases). The CDR3 sequence is 14 residues long. V gave up 1 base and J gave up 2 bases, with 6 bases separating them. In germline, CDR1 is SEHNR, CDR2 FQNEAQ (reference sequence). The CDR3 nucleotides read TGTGCCAGCAGCTTAGGGGGCGGCAATCAGCCCCAGCATTTT. It translates to CASSLGGGNQPQHF.